This T cell receptor beta chain was retrieved from a study of T cell responses to AZD1222 COVID-19 vaccine. The CDR3 is made up of 16 amino acids. CDR1 SQVTM and CDR2 ANQGSEA come from the germline V gene. Trimming removed 1 base from V and 0 bases from J, with 13 bases in between. Doses given second, at about 4 or about 12 weeks, were pooled. Generated by immunoSEQ multiplex PCR, the TCRdb table keeps only in-frame clones and is missing some. The sample lists fewer than 30,000 clones, 86% seen once, with almost 8% in the top ten. The material was peripheral blood, obtained 28 days after the second AZD1222 dose. V and J are TRBV29-1 and TRBJ2-1; no definite D call. The TCR comes from an adult who received the AZD1222 COVID-19 vaccine. In DNA, the CDR3 is TGCAGCGTTGAAGGGGTGGCCAGGAGCTCCTACAATGAGCAGTTCTTC. Residues: CSVEGVARSSYNEQFF.